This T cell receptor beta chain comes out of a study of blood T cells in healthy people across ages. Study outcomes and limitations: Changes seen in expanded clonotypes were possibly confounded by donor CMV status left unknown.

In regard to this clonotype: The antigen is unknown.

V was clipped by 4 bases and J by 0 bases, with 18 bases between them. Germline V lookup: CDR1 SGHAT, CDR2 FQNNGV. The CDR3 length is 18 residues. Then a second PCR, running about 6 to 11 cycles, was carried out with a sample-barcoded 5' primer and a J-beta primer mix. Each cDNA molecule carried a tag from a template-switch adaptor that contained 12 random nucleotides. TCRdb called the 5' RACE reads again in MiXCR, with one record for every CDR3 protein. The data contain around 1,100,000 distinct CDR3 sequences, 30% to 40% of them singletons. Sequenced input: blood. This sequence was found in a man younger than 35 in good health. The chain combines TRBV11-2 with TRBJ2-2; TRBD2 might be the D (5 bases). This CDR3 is CASSSYPPGFTNTGELFF. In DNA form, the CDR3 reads TGTGCCAGCAGCTCTTATCCCCCGGGGTTCACGAACACCGGGGAGCTGTTTTTT. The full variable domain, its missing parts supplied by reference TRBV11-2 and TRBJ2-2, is EAGVAQSPRYKIIEKRQSVAFWCNPISGHATLYWYQQILGQGPKLLIQFQNNGVVDDSQLPKDRFSAERLKGVDSTLKIQPAKLEDSAVYLCASSSYPPGFTNTGELFFGEGSRLTVL.